These 3 T cell receptor beta chains came from one sample sequenced in a study of cytotoxic CD8 clonotypes in ibrutinib-treated CLL. The protocol was immunoSEQ multiplex PCR, while the TCRdb copy is restricted to in-frame clones and leaves out a portion. The data contain tens of thousands of clones, about 72% of them singletons. Here the sequenced sample was PBMCs, taken after 12 months of ibrutinib treatment. The receptor source for this set is a human donor with chronic lymphocytic leukemia.

This clone was detected only once. The chain uses TRBV27 and TRBJ1-3; possibly TRBD1 for D (5 bases). Germline-derived CDR1 and CDR2 are MNHEY and SMNVEV (reference sequence). V was pared by 5 bases and J by 0 bases, with 14 bases between. The CDR3 sequence is 16 residues long. CDR3 nucleotide sequence: TGTGCCAGCAGTCGACAGTTCCCGAGCTCTGGAAACACCATATATTTT. Amino acids: CASSRQFPSSGNTIYF.

The J gene is TRBJ1-2, the V gene TRBV5-1, with a possible D match to TRBD1 (6 bases). The CDR3 length is 15 residues. The V and J ends lost 2 bases and 6 bases respectively, with 17 bases between them. Looked up from germline, CDR1 is SGHRS and CDR2 is YFSETQ. CDR3 amino acids: CASSLTGKHANGYTF. The CDR3 DNA reads TGCGCCAGCAGCTTAACAGGGAAACACGCTAATGGCTACACCTTC.

V usage is TRBV19 and J usage is TRBJ1-5, with 9 bases fitting TRBD1. This CDR3 has 15 residues. The J segment lost 1 base and the V segment lost 8 bases, leaving 6 bases of the junction unmatched. Germline values: CDR1 LNHDA, CDR2 SQIVND (reference sequence). CDR3 residues: CASRKQGASNQPQHF. CDR3 nucleotides: TGTGCCAGTCGAAAACAGGGGGCGAGCAATCAGCCCCAGCATTTT.